Included here is one TCR beta chain sequence, with context. The data originate from a study of blood T cell repertoires in COVID-19. Germline loops: CDR1 SGHTA, CDR2 FQGNSA. This CDR3 contains 18 residues. After removal of 2 bases from V and 6 bases from J, the junction contained 16 bases not matched to a gene. Assay used: immunoSEQ multiplex PCR; TCRdb lists only in-frame clones, some missing. The profile shows a few hundred thousand clones, around 89% of them singletons. The chain carries TRBV7-2 and TRBJ2-1; 7 bases line up with TRBD2. Source material: peripheral blood. This TCR came from a woman aged 35 to 49 with COVID-19, enrolled during active disease. The CDR3 here is CASSLRSSAPASGNEQFF. CDR3 coding DNA: TGTGCCAGCAGCTTAAGGTCATCGGCCCCGGCTAGCGGCAATGAGCAGTTCTTC.